The source of this T cell receptor (beta chain) is a study of blood T cell repertoires in COVID-19. Study-level background: Samples came from the United States, Italy and Spain, spanning acute and convalescent COVID-19.

The ends were cut back, 1 base at V and 4 bases at J, with 5 bases in the middle. CDR1 and CDR2 from the germline V gene are SGHVS and FQNEAQ. The CDR3 loop spans 13 amino acids. Original analysis: Amplifying reference gene primers gave estimates of nucleated cell counts. Libraries were prepared by immunoSEQ multiplex PCR; TCRdb keeps only in-frame clonotypes and omits some of them. V and J calls and clone size follow that table, whereas D and trimming were derived from the DNA. The repertoire holds about 180,000 clones, over 70% seen once, with roughly an eighth in the top ten. The V and J genes are TRBV7-8 and TRBJ2-1, with D hard to call. The specimen sequenced was PBMCs or T cells enriched from blood (not recorded which). The origin of this receptor is a man in his fifties or sixties who had been exposed to COVID-19. The CDR3: CASSLVQYNEQFF. The CDR3 nucleotides read TGTGCCAGCAGCTTAGTGCAGTACAATGAGCAGTTCTTC.